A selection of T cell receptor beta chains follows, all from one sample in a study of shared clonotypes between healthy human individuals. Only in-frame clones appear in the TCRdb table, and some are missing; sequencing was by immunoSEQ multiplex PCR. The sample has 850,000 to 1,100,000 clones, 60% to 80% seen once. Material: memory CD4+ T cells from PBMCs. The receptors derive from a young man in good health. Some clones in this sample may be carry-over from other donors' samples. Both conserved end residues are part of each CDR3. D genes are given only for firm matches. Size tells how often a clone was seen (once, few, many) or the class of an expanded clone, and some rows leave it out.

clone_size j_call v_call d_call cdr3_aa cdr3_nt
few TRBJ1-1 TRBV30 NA CAWSALTVTEAFF TGTGCCTGGAGTGCATTGACAGTCACTGAAGCTTTCTTT
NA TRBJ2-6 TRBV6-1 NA CASSEATVSGANVLTF TGTGCCAGCAGTGAAGCGACAGTCTCTGGGGCCAACGTCCTGACTTTC
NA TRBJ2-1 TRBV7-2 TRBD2 CASSTGLAGYNEQFF TGTGCCAGCAGCACCGGACTAGCGGGGTACAATGAGCAGTTCTTC
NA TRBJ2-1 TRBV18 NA CASSLRQDYYNEQFF TGTGCCAGCTCACTCCGACAGGATTACTACAATGAGCAGTTCTTC
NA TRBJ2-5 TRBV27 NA CASSFREETQYF TGTGCCAGCAGTTTTAGGGAAGAGACCCAGTACTTC
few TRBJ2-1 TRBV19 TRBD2 CASSPSSGMYNEQFF TGTGCCAGTAGTCCCTCGAGCGGGATGTACAATGAGCAGTTCTTC
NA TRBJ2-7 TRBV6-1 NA CASSRGGSYEQYF TGTGCCAGCAGCAGGGGGGGCTCCTACGAGCAGTACTTC
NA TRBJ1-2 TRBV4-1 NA CASTPMIQGPGSDGYTF TGCGCCAGCACCCCAATGATCCAAGGTCCAGGGTCGGATGGCTACACCTTC
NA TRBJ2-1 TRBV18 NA CASSRSMVQGDDEQFF TGTGCCAGCTCACGAAGCATGGTGCAGGGCGACGATGAGCAGTTCTTC
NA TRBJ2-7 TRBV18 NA CASSPLIESEQYF TGTGCCAGCTCACCACTGATAGAATCGGAGCAGTACTTC
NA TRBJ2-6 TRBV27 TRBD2 CASTNGRFHSGANVLTF TGTGCCAGCACTAACGGGAGGTTCCACTCTGGGGCCAACGTCCTGACTTTC